The present TCR beta chain was sequenced within a study of blood T cell repertoires in COVID-19. This clone was picked up many times. CDR1 and CDR2 from the germline V gene are GTSNPN and SVGIG (reference sequence). The trim removed 1 base at V and 1 base at J, leaving 4 bases unmatched. This CDR3 is built from 15 residues. The assay was immunoSEQ multiplex PCR, and TCRdb's table has in-frame clones only and misses some. The data show tens of thousands of clones, less than 85% seen once. V gene TRBV30 combines with J gene TRBJ1-5; 7 nucleotides match TRBD1. Sequenced input: peripheral blood. This clonotype originated in a man in his 70s with COVID-19, enrolled during active disease. DNA of the CDR3: TGTGCCTGGAGTGAAGGGACAGTCAGCAATCAGCCCCAGCATTTT. It codes for CAWSEGTVSNQPQHF.